This note documents a single T cell receptor (beta chain) sequence. The antigen is unknown. Time point defined: baseline, week 1 (first vaccination visit). Treatment: pre-vaccination baseline after standard-of-care therapy. New WHO grade 3 or 4 astrocytomas that were IDH1-mutant and ATRX-lost had been found in donors. This sample is part of a study of a mutant IDH1 vaccine in newly diagnosed glioma. Study-wide background: Of the patients given treatment, roughly 60% were male and 37.5% were female, and a mean age of roughly 40 years was recorded. Every participant had undergone radiotherapy, temozolomide, or both before, and most underwent both. Whole-study results and caveats: Top-clonotype changes in peripheral T cells seemed unrelated to pseudoprogression.

TCRdb's copy holds only in-frame clones and misses some; the assay was immunoSEQ multiplex PCR. The sample lists some 56,000 clones; more than 85% were seen once. The sequencing used PBMCs, collected from a glioma patient treated with radiotherapy, temozolomide or both. The TCR was taken from a man in his forties or fifties with glioma.

The CDR3 region is CASSLDLRGEAGGSYNEQFF. For the CDR3, the DNA is TGTGCCAGCAGCTTAGATCTACGCGGCGAAGCGGGGGGCTCCTACAATGAGCAGTTCTTC. The rearrangement uses TRBV11-2 and TRBJ2-1; TRBD2 matches at 9 bases. The CDR3 is 20 residues long. The V segment lost 0 bases and the J segment 0 bases; nucleotides outside the gene matches: 12. Germline CDR1 reads SGHAT; CDR2 reads FQNNGV.